This is a list of T cell receptor beta chains from one sample in a study of T cell repertoires in cytomegalovirus infection. TCRdb re-called the reads through MiXCR, storing one row per CDR3 protein. The sample has about 240,000 distinct CDR3 sequences, 5% to 8.5% seen once; the top ten hold around 6.5%. Sequenced sample: PBMCs. The origin of the receptors is a human donor in good health (CMV status not recorded). Some clones in this sample may be carry-over from other donors' samples. Each CDR3 is given with its conserved first and last residue.

cdr3_aa: CASSQVGLDAETQYF; j_call: TRBJ2-5; v_call: TRBV6-2/TRBV6-3
cdr3_aa: CAWSAWVGYTF; j_call: TRBJ1-2; v_call: TRBV30
cdr3_aa: CASRAGIAYNEQFF; j_call: TRBJ2-1; v_call: TRBV6-2/TRBV6-3
cdr3_aa: CASRPDSNQPQHF; j_call: TRBJ1-5; v_call: TRBV2
cdr3_aa: CSARPPTGRYEQYF; j_call: TRBJ2-7; v_call: TRBV20-1
cdr3_aa: CASSSRWGNIQYF; j_call: TRBJ2-4; v_call: TRBV7-2
cdr3_aa: CASSLAGGRIAKNIQYF; j_call: TRBJ2-4; v_call: TRBV7-2
cdr3_aa: CASSYTTNQPQHF; j_call: TRBJ1-5; v_call: TRBV6-2/TRBV6-3
cdr3_aa: CASSSNNNEQFF; j_call: TRBJ2-1; v_call: TRBV7-2
cdr3_aa: CASGVAGSTYNEQFF; j_call: TRBJ2-1; v_call: TRBV4-1
cdr3_aa: CASSAALRTGEQYF; j_call: TRBJ2-7; v_call: TRBV2
cdr3_aa: CASSHWGTGELFF; j_call: TRBJ2-2; v_call: TRBV5-6
cdr3_aa: CASSLKGLHTGELFF; j_call: TRBJ2-2; v_call: TRBV11-2
cdr3_aa: CASSGPDLMNHEQYF; j_call: TRBJ2-7; v_call: TRBV28
cdr3_aa: CSGGGDTGNTIYF; j_call: TRBJ1-3; v_call: TRBV29-1
cdr3_aa: CASSLVAGDGFMGEQYF; j_call: TRBJ2-7; v_call: TRBV7-2
cdr3_aa: CSARDGLAEYF; j_call: TRBJ2-5; v_call: TRBV20-1
cdr3_aa: CASSFNRGQETQYF; j_call: TRBJ2-5; v_call: TRBV7-2
cdr3_aa: CASSNRGQFVETQYF; j_call: TRBJ2-5; v_call: TRBV6-2/TRBV6-3
cdr3_aa: CASSQDESYNEQFF; j_call: TRBJ2-1; v_call: TRBV14
cdr3_aa: CATSVKRGENTEAFF; j_call: TRBJ1-1; v_call: TRBV24-1
cdr3_aa: CSATSSLQNTDTQYF; j_call: TRBJ2-3; v_call: TRBV20-1
cdr3_aa: CASSLAEAEKLFF; j_call: TRBJ1-4; v_call: TRBV7-2
cdr3_aa: CASGDDISAGYTF; j_call: TRBJ1-2; v_call: TRBV2
cdr3_aa: CASSFGRVWTEAFF; j_call: TRBJ1-1; v_call: TRBV28
cdr3_aa: CASRPTGSSGELFF; j_call: TRBJ2-2; v_call: TRBV7-2